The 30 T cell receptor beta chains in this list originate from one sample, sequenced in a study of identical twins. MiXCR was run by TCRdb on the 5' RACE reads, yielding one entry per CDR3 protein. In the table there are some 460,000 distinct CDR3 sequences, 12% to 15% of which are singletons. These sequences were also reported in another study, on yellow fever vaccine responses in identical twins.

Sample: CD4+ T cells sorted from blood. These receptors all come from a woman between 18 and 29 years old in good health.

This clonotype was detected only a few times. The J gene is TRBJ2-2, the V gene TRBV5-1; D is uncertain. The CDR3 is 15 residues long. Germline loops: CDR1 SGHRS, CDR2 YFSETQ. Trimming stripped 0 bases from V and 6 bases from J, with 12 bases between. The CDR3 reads CASSLDSPVAGELFF. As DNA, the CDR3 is TGCGCCAGCAGCTTGGATAGCCCAGTGGCCGGGGAGCTGTTTTTT.

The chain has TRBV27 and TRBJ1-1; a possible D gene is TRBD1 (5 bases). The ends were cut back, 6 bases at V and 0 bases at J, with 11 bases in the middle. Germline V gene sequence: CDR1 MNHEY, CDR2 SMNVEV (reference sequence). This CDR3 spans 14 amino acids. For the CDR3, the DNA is TGTGCCAGCAGAAGGGGTGATGTGAACACTGAAGCTTTCTTT. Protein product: CASRRGDVNTEAFF.

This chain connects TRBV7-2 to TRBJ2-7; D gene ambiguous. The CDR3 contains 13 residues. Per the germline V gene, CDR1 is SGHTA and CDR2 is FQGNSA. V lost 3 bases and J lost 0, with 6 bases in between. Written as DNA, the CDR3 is TGTGCCAGCAGCTTCAACCCCTCCTACGAGCAGTACTTC. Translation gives CASSFNPSYEQYF.

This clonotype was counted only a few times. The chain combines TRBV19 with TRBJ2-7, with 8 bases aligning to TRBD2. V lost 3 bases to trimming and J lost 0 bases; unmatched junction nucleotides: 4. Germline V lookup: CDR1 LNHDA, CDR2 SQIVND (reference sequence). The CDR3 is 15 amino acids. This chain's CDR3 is CASSIQTSASYEQYF. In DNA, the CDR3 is TGTGCCAGTAGTATCCAGACTAGCGCCTCCTACGAGCAGTACTTC. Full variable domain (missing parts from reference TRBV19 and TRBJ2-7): DGGITQSPKYLFRKEGQNVTLSCEQNLNHDAMYWYRQDPGQGLRLIYYSQIVNDFQKGDIAEGYSVSREKKESFPLTVTSAQKNPTAFYLCASSIQTSASYEQYFGPGTRLTVT.

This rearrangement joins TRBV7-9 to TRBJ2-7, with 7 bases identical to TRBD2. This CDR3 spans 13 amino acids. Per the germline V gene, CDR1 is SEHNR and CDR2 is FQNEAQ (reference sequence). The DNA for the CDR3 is TGTGAGAGCGGGGAAGGATTCTCCTACGAGCAGTACTTC. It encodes CESGEGFSYEQYF. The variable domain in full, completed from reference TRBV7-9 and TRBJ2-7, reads DTGVSQNPRHKITKRGQNVTFRCDPISEHNRLYWYRQTLGQGPEFLTYFQNEAQLEKSRLLSDRFSAERPKGSFSTLEIQRTEQGDSAMYLCESGEGFSYEQYFGPGTRLTVT.

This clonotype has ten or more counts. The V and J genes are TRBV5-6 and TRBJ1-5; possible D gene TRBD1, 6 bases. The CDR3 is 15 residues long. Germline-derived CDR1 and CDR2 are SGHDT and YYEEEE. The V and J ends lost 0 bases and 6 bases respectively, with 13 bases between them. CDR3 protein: CASSLDGGPGQPQHF. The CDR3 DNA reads TGTGCCAGCAGCTTGGATGGGGGGCCGGGTCAGCCCCAGCATTTT. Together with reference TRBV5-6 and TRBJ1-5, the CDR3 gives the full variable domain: DAGVTQSPTHLIKTRGQQVTLRCSPKSGHDTVSWYQQALGQGPQFIFQYYEEEERQRGNFPDRFSGHQFPNYSSELNVNALLLGDSALYLCASSLDGGPGQPQHFGDGTRLSIL.

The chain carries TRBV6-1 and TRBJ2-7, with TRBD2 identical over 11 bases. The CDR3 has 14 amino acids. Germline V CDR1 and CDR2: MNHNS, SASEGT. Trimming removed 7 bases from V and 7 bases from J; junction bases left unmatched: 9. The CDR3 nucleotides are TGTGCCAGCATAGCGGGGGGGCCTCGTAATGAGCAGTACTTC. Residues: CASIAGGPRNEQYF.

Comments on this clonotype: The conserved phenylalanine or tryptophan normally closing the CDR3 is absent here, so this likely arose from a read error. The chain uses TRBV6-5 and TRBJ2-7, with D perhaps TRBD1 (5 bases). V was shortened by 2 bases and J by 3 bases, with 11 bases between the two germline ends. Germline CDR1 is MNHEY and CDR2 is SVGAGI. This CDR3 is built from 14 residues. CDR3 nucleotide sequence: TGTGCCAGCAGTTACCGGACAACCAACTACGAGCAGTACTTA. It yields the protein CASSYRTTNYEQYL.

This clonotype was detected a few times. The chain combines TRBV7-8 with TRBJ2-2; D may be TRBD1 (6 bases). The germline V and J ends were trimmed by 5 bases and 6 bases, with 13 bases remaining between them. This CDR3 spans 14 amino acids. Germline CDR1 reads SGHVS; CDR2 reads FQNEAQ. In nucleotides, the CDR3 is TGTGCCAGCAGCCGAGGGACATTTGCCGGGGAGCTGTTTTTT. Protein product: CASSRGTFAGELFF.

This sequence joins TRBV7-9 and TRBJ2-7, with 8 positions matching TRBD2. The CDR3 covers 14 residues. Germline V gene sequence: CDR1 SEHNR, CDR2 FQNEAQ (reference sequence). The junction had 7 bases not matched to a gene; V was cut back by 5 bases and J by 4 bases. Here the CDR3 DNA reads TGTGCCAGCAGCCCGGGCGGGGGGTGGTACGAGCAGTACTTC. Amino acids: CASSPGGGWYEQYF.

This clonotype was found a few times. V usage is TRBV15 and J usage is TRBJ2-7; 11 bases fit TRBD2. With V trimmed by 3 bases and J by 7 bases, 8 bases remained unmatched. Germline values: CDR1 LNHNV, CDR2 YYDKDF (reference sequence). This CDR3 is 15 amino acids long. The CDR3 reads CATSSVLAGGREQYF. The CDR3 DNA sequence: TGTGCCACCAGCAGCGTCCTAGCGGGAGGCAGGGAGCAGTACTTC.

The CDR3 DNA sequence: TGCGCCAGCAGCCACTTAGCGGGAGCCCACAATGAGCAGTTCTTC. It specifies CASSHLAGAHNEQFF. This chain joins TRBV4-3 and TRBJ2-1, with TRBD2 matching 9 bases. This CDR3 has 15 amino acids. V lost 3 bases and J lost 5; bases outside the gene matches: 5. Germline loops: CDR1 LGHNA, CDR2 YSLEER.

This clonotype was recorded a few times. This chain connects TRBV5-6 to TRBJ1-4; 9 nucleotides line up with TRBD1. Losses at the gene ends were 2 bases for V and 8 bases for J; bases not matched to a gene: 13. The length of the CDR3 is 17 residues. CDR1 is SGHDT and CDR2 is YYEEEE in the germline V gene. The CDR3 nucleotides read TGTGCCAGCAGCTTTATGGTTGCGGGACAGGGTGGAGAAAAACTGTTTTTT. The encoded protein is CASSFMVAGQGGEKLFF.

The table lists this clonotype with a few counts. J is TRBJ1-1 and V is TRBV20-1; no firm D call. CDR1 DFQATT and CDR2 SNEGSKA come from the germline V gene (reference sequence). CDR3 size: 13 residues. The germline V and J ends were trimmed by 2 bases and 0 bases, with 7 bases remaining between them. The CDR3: CSARKRMNTEAFF. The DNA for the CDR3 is TGCAGTGCTAGAAAACGGATGAACACTGAAGCTTTCTTT.

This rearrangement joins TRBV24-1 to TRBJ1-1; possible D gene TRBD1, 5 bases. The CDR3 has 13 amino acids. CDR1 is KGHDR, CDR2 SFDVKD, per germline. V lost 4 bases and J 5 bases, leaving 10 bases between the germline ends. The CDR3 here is CATSEGDLTEAFF. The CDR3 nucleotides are TGTGCCACCAGTGAAGGGGACTTGACTGAAGCTTTCTTT.

The CDR3 DNA reads TGTGCCATCAGTGCGCCGGAGAGAGAGCATGGCTACACCTTC. Its protein is CAISAPEREHGYTF. J is TRBJ1-2 and V is TRBV10-3; D is ambiguous. CDR1 ENHRY and CDR2 SYGVKD come from the germline V gene. The CDR3 is made up of 14 amino acids. Between the trimmed V and J ends, which lost 4 bases and 6 bases, there was a span of 15 bases.

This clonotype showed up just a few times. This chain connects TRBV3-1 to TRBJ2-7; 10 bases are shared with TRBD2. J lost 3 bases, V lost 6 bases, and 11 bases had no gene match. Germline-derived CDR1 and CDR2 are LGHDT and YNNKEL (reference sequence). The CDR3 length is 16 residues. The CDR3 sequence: CASRRGSGGASYEQYF. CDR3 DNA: TGTGCCAGCAGGCGCGGGAGCGGGGGGGCCAGCTACGAGCAGTACTTC.

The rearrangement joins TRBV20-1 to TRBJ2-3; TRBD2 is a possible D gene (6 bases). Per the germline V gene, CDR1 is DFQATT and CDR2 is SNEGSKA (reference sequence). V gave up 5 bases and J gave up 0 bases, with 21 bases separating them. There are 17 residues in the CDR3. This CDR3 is CSADSTGRGRSTDTQYF. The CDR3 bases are TGCAGTGCTGACTCCACCGGGAGAGGGCGCAGCACAGATACGCAGTATTTT.

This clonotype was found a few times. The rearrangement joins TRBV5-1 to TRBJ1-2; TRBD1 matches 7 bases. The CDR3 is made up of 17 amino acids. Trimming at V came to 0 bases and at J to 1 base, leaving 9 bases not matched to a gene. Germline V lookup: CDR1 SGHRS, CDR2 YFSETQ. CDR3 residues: CASSLGPRQGDNYGYTF. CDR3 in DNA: TGCGCCAGCAGCTTGGGACCCAGACAGGGCGATAACTATGGCTACACCTTC.

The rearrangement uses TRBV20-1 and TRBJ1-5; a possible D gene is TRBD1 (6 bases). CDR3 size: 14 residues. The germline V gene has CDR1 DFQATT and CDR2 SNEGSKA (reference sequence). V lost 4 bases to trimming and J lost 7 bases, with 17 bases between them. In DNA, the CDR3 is TGCAGTGCTACCTTAGAGGGGACAAGACAGCCCCAGCATTTT. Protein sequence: CSATLEGTRQPQHF.

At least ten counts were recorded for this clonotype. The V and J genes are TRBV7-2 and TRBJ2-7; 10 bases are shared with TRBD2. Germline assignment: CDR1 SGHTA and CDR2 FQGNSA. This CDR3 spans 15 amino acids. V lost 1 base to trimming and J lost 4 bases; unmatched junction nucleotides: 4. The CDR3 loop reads CASSLGASGSYEQYF. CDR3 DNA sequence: TGTGCCAGCAGCTTAGGGGCTAGCGGGAGTTACGAGCAGTACTTC. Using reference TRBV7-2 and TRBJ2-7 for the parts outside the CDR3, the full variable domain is GAGVSQSPSNKVTEKGKDVELRCDPISGHTALYWYRQSLGQGLEFLIYFQGNSAPDKSGLPSDRFSAERTGGSVSTLTIQRTQQEDSAVYLCASSLGASGSYEQYFGPGTRLTVT.

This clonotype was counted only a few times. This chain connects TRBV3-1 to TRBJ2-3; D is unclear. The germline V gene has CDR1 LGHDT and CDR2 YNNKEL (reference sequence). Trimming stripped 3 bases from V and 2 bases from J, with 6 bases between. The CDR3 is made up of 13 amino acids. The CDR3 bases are TGTGCCAGCAGCCAGTTTAACACAGATACGCAGTATTTT. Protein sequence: CASSQFNTDTQYF.

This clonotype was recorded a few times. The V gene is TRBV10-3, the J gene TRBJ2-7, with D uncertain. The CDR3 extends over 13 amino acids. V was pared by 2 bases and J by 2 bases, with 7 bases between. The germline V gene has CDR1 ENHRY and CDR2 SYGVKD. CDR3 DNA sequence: TGTGCCATCAGTGAGGGATCGACCTACGAGCAGTACTTC. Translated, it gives CAISEGSTYEQYF.

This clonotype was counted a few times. The DNA of the CDR3 is TGTGCCAGCAGCCCCCCCCACTCGGAAAAACTGTTTTTT. Translated: CASSPPHSEKLFF. V and J are TRBV28 and TRBJ1-4; D gene unclear. The CDR3 is made up of 13 amino acids. CDR1 is MDHEN and CDR2 is SYDVKM in the germline V gene. V shed 6 bases and J shed 8 bases, with 13 bases lying between them.

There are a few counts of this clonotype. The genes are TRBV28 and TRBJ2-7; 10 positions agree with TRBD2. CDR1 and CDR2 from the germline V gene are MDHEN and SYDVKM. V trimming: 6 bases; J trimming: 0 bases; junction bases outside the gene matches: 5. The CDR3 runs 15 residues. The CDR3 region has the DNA TGTGCCAGCAGCTCTAGCGGGAGCATCTCCTACGAGCAGTACTTC. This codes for CASSSSGSISYEQYF.

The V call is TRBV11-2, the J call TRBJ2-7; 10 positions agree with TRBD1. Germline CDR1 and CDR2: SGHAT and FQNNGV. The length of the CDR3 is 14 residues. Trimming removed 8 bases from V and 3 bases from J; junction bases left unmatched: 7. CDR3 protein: CASGIRTGGYEQYF. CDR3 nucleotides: TGTGCCAGCGGAATTCGGACAGGGGGCTACGAGCAGTACTTC.

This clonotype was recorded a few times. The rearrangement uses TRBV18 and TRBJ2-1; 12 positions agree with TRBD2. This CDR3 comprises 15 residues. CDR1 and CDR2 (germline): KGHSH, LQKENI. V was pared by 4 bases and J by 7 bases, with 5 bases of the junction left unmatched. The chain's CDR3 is CASSLTSGRGNEQFF. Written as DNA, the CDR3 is TGTGCCAGCTCACTGACTAGCGGGAGAGGTAATGAGCAGTTCTTC.

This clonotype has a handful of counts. The CDR3 here is CASQDLNSNQPQHF. As DNA, the CDR3 is TGTGCCAGTCAGGACTTAAATAGCAATCAGCCCCAGCATTTT. J is TRBJ1-5 and V is TRBV19; no definite D call. The V gene's germline CDR1 is LNHDA and CDR2 SQIVND (reference sequence). V was pared by 8 bases and J by 0 bases, with 11 bases between. The CDR3 is made up of 14 amino acids.

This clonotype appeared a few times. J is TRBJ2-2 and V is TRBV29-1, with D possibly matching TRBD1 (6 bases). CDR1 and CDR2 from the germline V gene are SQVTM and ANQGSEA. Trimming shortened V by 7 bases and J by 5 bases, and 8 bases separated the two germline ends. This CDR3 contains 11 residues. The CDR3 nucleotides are TGCAGCGCCGGACAGACCGGGGAGCTGTTTTTT. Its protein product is CSAGQTGELFF.

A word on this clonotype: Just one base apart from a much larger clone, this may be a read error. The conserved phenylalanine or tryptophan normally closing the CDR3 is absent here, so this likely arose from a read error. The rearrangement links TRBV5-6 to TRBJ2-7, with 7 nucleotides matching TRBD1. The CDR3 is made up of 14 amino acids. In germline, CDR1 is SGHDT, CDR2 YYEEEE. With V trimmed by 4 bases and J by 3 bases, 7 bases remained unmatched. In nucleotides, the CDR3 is TGTGCCAGCAGCGGCAACCGGGACAGCTACGAGCAGTACCTC. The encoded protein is CASSGNRDSYEQYL.